This entry lists 10 T cell receptor beta chains sequenced from one sample in a study of shared clonotypes between healthy human individuals. Some clones are missing from TCRdb's copy, which holds only in-frame ones; the method was immunoSEQ multiplex PCR. This sample yields 2,500,000 or so clones, of which 93% are seen a single time; 0.36% belongs to the top ten. Sequenced input: naive CD4+ T cells from PBMCs. Subset denoted: CD45RA+ positively selected. The receptor set was obtained from a man aged 18 to 30 in good health. Some clones in this sample may be carry-over from other donors' samples.

This clone appeared once. The chain couples TRBV29-1 to TRBJ2-3, with 8 bases that match TRBD1. This CDR3 comprises 13 residues. Trimming removed 7 bases from V and 3 bases from J; junction bases left unmatched: 6. The germline V gene has CDR1 SQVTM and CDR2 ANQGSEA. CDR3 in DNA: TGCAGCGGGCGACAGGGGTCTACAGATACGCAGTATTTT. It yields the protein CSGRQGSTDTQYF.

This clone was found once. The chain carries TRBV7-6 and TRBJ2-2, with TRBD2 identical over 7 bases. CDR1 SGHVS and CDR2 FNYEAQ come from the germline V gene. J was trimmed by 0 bases and V by 5 bases; bases with no gene match: 12. The CDR3 extends over 18 amino acids. CDR3 DNA: TGTGCCAGCAGCACCAGACGGGGAGGGCAGACGAACACCGGGGAGCTGTTTTTT. Translating gives CASSTRRGGQTNTGELFF.

This rearrangement joins TRBV7-6 to TRBJ2-7, with a weak D call TRBD1 (6 bases). V was cut by 2 bases and J by 4 bases, with 33 bases left in between. The CDR3 extends over 21 amino acids. CDR1 and CDR2 (germline): SGHVS, FNYEAQ. DNA of the CDR3: TGTGCCAGCAGCTTAAGAGGCCCTCAGGGGATACTGAGGGAGAGGATTTACGAGCAGTACTTC. This gives the protein CASSLRGPQGILRERIYEQYF.

V is TRBV6-6 and J is TRBJ2-7, with D perhaps TRBD2 (6 bases). From germline, CDR1 is MNHNY and CDR2 SVGAGI (reference sequence). The V end was cut by 4 bases, the J end by 2 bases, with 15 bases between. The CDR3 has 15 amino acids. CDR3 in amino acids: CASSSGGWEAYEQYF. The CDR3 nucleotides are TGTGCCAGCAGTTCTGGAGGGTGGGAGGCCTACGAGCAGTACTTC.

The rearrangement links TRBV6-1 to TRBJ1-5; 7 bases align to TRBD1. The J segment lost 1 base and the V segment lost 7 bases, leaving 4 bases of the junction unmatched. In germline, CDR1 is MNHNS, CDR2 SASEGT. CDR3 length: 14 amino acids. CDR3 loop: CASTGGLSNQPQHF. The CDR3 bases are TGTGCCAGCACAGGGGGGCTGAGCAATCAGCCCCAGCATTTT.

The chain recombines TRBV5-4 with TRBJ2-7; D ambiguous. This CDR3 comprises 14 residues. Germline V gene sequence: CDR1 SGHNT, CDR2 YYREEE (reference sequence). The V end lost 1 base, the J end lost 0 bases, and 8 bases lay between the germline ends. The CDR3 DNA sequence: TGTGCCAGCAGCTTGAGAGACAACTCCTACGAGCAGTACTTC. Protein: CASSLRDNSYEQYF. Full variable domain (remainder filled in from reference TRBV5-4 and TRBJ2-7): ETGVTQSPTHLIKTRGQQVTLRCSSQSGHNTVSWYQQALGQGPQFIFQYYREEENGRGNFPPRFSGLQFPNYSSELNVNALELDDSALYLCASSLRDNSYEQYFGPGTRLTVT.

The gene calls are TRBV6-7 and TRBJ2-1; 7 bases line up with TRBD2. TRBV6-7 is labeled an ORF, and its function is uncertain. Losses at the gene ends were 5 bases for V and 5 bases for J; bases not matched to a gene: 12. This CDR3 is 16 amino acids long. The CDR3 spells CASSNKLARENNEQFF. The CDR3 DNA reads TGTGCCAGCAGTAATAAACTAGCGCGGGAGAACAATGAGCAGTTCTTC.

The V gene is TRBV9, the J gene TRBJ1-3; 9 bases line up with TRBD1. Trimming took 3 bases from V and 2 from J; bases not matched to a gene: 9. Per the germline V gene, CDR1 is SGDLS and CDR2 is YYNGEE. CDR3 size: 17 residues. CDR3 coding DNA: TGTGCCAGCAGCGAAAGATTACAGGGGGCGCCTGGAAACACCATATATTTT. It translates to CASSERLQGAPGNTIYF.

Regarding this clone: The same CDR3 arises from other DNA sequences in this sample as well. The J gene is TRBJ1-5, the V gene TRBV7-9; D is uncertain. V was shortened by 1 base and J by 5 bases, with 6 bases between the two germline ends. The germline V gene encodes CDR1 SEHNR and CDR2 FQNEAQ (reference sequence). CDR3 length equals 13 residues. The CDR3 coding sequence is TGTGCCAGCAGCTTAGTTGGAGATCAGCCCCAGCATTTT. Translated, it gives CASSLVGDQPQHF.

This clone was counted once. The same CDR3 can be traced to other DNA sequences in this sample. The chain employs TRBV30 and TRBJ1-6; D gene unclear. This CDR3 has 15 residues. Deletions cut 0 bases from V and 0 bases from J, with 6 bases between. CDR1 GTSNPN and CDR2 SVGIG come from the germline V gene (reference sequence). CDR3 loop: CAWSVGGSYNSPLHF. CDR3 DNA sequence: TGTGCCTGGAGTGTAGGAGGCTCCTATAATTCACCCCTCCACTTT. Complete variable domain (other parts from reference TRBV30 and TRBJ1-6): SQTIHQWPATLVQPVGSPLSLECTVEGTSNPNLYWYRQAAGRGLQLLFYSVGIGQISSEVPQNLSASRPQDRQFILSSKKLLLSDSGFYLCAWSVGGSYNSPLHFGNGTRLTVT.